The present entry profiles one T cell receptor (beta chain) with its context. The data derive from a study of identical twins. TCRdb recomputed calls from the 5' RACE reads with MiXCR, one row per CDR3 protein. This sample has about 530,000 distinct CDR3 sequences, with about 22% found just once. These same records also appear under a second study, on yellow fever vaccine responses in identical twins.

Sequenced input: CD4+ T cells sorted from blood. This sequence originates from a woman aged 18 to 35 in good health.

In DNA form, the CDR3 reads TGTGCCAGCTCACCATCGAGGACAGGAGGCTACAATGAGCAGTTCTTC. Translating it yields CASSPSRTGGYNEQFF. The V and J genes are TRBV18 and TRBJ2-1, with 7 bases fitting TRBD1. With V trimmed by 2 bases and J by 3 bases, 7 bases remained unmatched. Germline CDR1 KGHSH, CDR2 LQKENI. The CDR3 contains 16 residues.